Listed below are T cell receptor beta chains from one sample, sequenced in a study of blood T cell repertoires in COVID-19. Generated by immunoSEQ multiplex PCR, the TCRdb table keeps only in-frame clones and is missing some. The sample holds around 130,000 clones; 65% to 80% are singletons and the top ten take approximately 17%. The sequenced material came from peripheral blood. The source is a man aged 45-60 years with acute or convalescent COVID-19. Each CDR3 is given with its conserved first and last residue. D genes are given only for firm matches. Rows may omit the clone size; those that give it use once, few, many or a size class.

d_gene,j_gene,v_gene,abundance,CDR3aa,CDR3nt
NA,TRBJ1-3,TRBV5-1,NA,CASSQDGGGGDTIYF,TGCGCCAGCAGCCAGGACGGCGGCGGGGGGGACACCATATATTTT
TRBD2,TRBJ2-5,TRBV29-1,NA,CSVRRGGPQETQYF,TGCAGCGTTCGGCGGGGGGGCCCCCAAGAGACCCAGTACTTC
NA,TRBJ2-1,TRBV20-1,NA,CSARSVLEQFF,TGCAGTGCTAGGAGTGTACTCGAGCAGTTCTTC
TRBD1,TRBJ2-1,TRBV10-1,NA,CASSDVRDRSYNEQFF,TGCGCCAGCAGTGATGTCCGGGACAGGAGTTACAATGAGCAGTTCTTC
TRBD2,TRBJ2-5,TRBV2,NA,CASSVRGAEETQYF,TGTGCCAGCAGTGTGCGGGGGGCTGAAGAGACCCAGTACTTC
NA,TRBJ2-3,TRBV9,NA,CASSVDARNTDTQYF,TGTGCCAGCAGCGTAGATGCCAGAAACACAGATACGCAGTATTTT
NA,TRBJ2-2,TRBV19,NA,CASSIRGITGELFF,TGTGCCAGTAGTATAAGGGGAATCACCGGGGAGCTGTTTTTT
TRBD1,TRBJ2-2,TRBV6-1,NA,CASSENRGRGELFF,TGTGCCAGCAGTGAAAACAGGGGGCGAGGGGAGCTGTTTTTT
TRBD1,TRBJ1-2,TRBV12-5,NA,CASGSGTGGYGYTF,TGTGCTAGTGGCTCCGGGACAGGGGGCTATGGCTACACCTTC
TRBD1,TRBJ1-1,TRBV9,once,CASSEPRQGAADTEAFF,TGTGCCAGCAGCGAGCCGAGACAGGGGGCGGCGGACACTGAAGCTTTCTTT
NA,TRBJ1-4,TRBV2,NA,CASMQGSEKLFF,TGTGCCAGCATGCAGGGGAGTGAAAAACTGTTTTTT
NA,TRBJ2-1,TRBV4-1,NA,CASSGGSYNEQFF,TGCGCCAGCAGCGGCGGCTCCTACAATGAGCAGTTCTTC
NA,TRBJ1-2,TRBV30,NA,CAWSQYNYGYTF,TGTGCCTGGAGCCAGTATAACTATGGCTACACCTTC
NA,TRBJ1-6,TRBV27,NA,CASSESSYNSPLHF,TGTGCCAGCAGTGAGAGCTCCTATAATTCACCCCTCCACTTT
TRBD1,TRBJ1-5,TRBV30,NA,CAWAAGQGDQPQHF,TGTGCCTGGGCGGCGGGACAGGGGGATCAGCCCCAGCATTTT
TRBD1,TRBJ2-7,TRBV7-8,NA,CASSSSGTGDYEQYF,TGTGCCAGCAGCTCAAGTGGGACAGGGGATTACGAGCAGTACTTC
TRBD1,TRBJ1-1,TRBV11-3,NA,CASSSQGVDTEAFF,TGTGCCAGCAGCTCCCAGGGGGTCGACACTGAAGCTTTCTTT
NA,TRBJ1-1,TRBV15,NA,CATSRDLVRGLPNTEAFF,TGTGCCACCAGCAGAGATCTAGTGCGCGGACTCCCGAACACTGAAGCTTTCTTT
TRBD2,TRBJ2-1,TRBV6-5,once,CASSYSKAGGYNEQFF,TGTGCCAGCAGTTACTCGAAAGCGGGGGGCTACAATGAGCAGTTCTTC
NA,TRBJ2-7,TRBV7-6,NA,CASSLRSGEGYEQYF,TGTGCCAGCAGCTTAAGGAGCGGAGAAGGGTACGAGCAGTACTTC
NA,TRBJ2-5,TRBV5-5,few,CASSFQGLQETQYF,TGTGCCAGCAGCTTCCAGGGTTTACAAGAGACCCAGTACTTC
TRBD1,TRBJ2-1,TRBV5-4,once,CASSLTGGNEQFF,TGTGCCAGCAGCTTAACAGGGGGCAATGAGCAGTTCTTC
NA,TRBJ2-5,TRBV19,NA,CASRSFGGATQETQYF,TGTGCCAGTAGATCTTTTGGCGGGGCCACCCAAGAGACCCAGTACTTC
TRBD2,TRBJ2-2,TRBV5-1,once,CASSLLATSGATGELFF,TGCGCCAGCAGCTTGCTGGCTACTAGCGGGGCCACCGGGGAGCTGTTTTTT
NA,TRBJ1-1,TRBV19,NA,CASTPLKNTEAFF,TGTGCCAGTACCCCTCTAAAGAACACTGAAGCTTTCTTT
NA,TRBJ1-1,TRBV12-3/TRBV12-4,NA,CASSLVRGAEAFF,TGTGCCAGCAGTTTAGTCAGGGGCGCTGAAGCTTTCTTT
NA,TRBJ1-5,TRBV19,NA,CASSIDQVHGRFGNQPQHF,TGTGCCAGTAGTATAGATCAAGTGCATGGCAGGTTTGGCAATCAGCCCCAGCATTTT
NA,TRBJ1-4,TRBV27,NA,CASSLRRSSNEKLFF,TGTGCCAGCAGTTTACGCAGGTCTTCTAATGAAAAACTGTTTTTT
NA,TRBJ1-1,TRBV6-5,NA,CASKTDRSLTEAFF,TGTGCCAGCAAGACCGACAGATCGCTGACTGAAGCTTTCTTT
NA,TRBJ2-1,TRBV11-2,NA,CASSLDGTAYNEQFF,TGTGCCAGCAGCTTAGACGGCACAGCCTACAATGAGCAGTTCTTC
NA,TRBJ1-2,TRBV19,NA,CASSIPALQGSYGYTF,TGTGCCAGTAGTATCCCCGCCCTACAGGGATCCTATGGCTACACCTTC
NA,TRBJ2-3,TRBV10-1,NA,CASSRNRGLSSTDTQYF,TGCGCCAGCAGTAGAAATCGGGGACTCTCTAGCACAGATACGCAGTATTTT